This TCR beta chain was identified in a study of cytomegalovirus exposure and HLA in healthy donors. Findings and limits, study-wide: Cytomegalovirus status, reportedly, was diagnosed with high specificity and sensitivity by the classifier. TCR beta V- and J-gene trimming, according to a later analysis, was linked to a missense DCLRE1C variant. The study listed about 150 cytomegalovirus-associated TCR beta chains. Fewer N-insertions (relative to the approximately 670-donor mean) were reportedly seen in an Asian-associated ancestry cluster in a later analysis.

PCR amplification relied on 60 Vbeta primers (plus 13 Jbeta primers). Measured with immunoSEQ multiplex PCR; TCRdb has only the in-frame clones, and not every one. Altogether around 160,000 clones are present, 70% to 90% being singletons, with the ten largest covering about 9.3%. As regards this clone: What it binds is not known.

The germline V gene encodes CDR1 SGHDT and CDR2 YYEEEE. The CDR3 is 16 residues long. The V segment lost 4 bases and the J segment 5 bases; nucleotides outside the gene matches: 12. This receptor was obtained from a man between 18 and 35 years old in good health and CMV-seropositive. The V call is TRBV5-6, the J call TRBJ2-5, with 9 positions matching TRBD2. The specimen sequenced was PBMCs. The CDR3 coding sequence is TGTGCCAGCAGCCTCTCCCTAGCGGGGATGTGGGAGACCCAGTACTTC. This sequence encodes CASSLSLAGMWETQYF.